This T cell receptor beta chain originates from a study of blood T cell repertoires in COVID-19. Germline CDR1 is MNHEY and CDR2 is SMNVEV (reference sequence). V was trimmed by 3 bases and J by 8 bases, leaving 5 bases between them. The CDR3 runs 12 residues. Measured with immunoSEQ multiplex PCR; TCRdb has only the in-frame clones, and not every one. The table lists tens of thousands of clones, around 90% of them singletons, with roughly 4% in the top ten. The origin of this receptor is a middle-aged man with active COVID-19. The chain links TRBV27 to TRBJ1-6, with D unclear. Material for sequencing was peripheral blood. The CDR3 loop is CASSFGDSPLHF. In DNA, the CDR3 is TGTGCCAGCAGTTTTGGAGATTCACCCCTCCACTTT.